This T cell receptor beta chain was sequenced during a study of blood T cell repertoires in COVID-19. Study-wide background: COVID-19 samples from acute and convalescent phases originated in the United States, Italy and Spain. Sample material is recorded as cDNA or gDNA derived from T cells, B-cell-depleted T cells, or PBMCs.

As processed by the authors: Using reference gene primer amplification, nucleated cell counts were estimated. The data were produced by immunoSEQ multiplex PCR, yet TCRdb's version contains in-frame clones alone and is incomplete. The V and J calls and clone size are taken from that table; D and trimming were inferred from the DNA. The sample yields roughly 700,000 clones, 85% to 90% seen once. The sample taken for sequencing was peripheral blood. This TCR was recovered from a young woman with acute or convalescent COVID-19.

CDR3 in DNA: TGTGCCAGCAGCGAGGGGGGGCGGGAAACGCAGTATTTT. Translating it yields CASSEGGRETQYF. The chain links TRBV13 to TRBJ2-3, with D perhaps matching TRBD2 (7 bases). V was pared by 5 bases and J by 9 bases, with 15 bases between. The CDR3 has 13 amino acids. Germline assignment: CDR1 PRHDT and CDR2 FYEKMQ (reference sequence).